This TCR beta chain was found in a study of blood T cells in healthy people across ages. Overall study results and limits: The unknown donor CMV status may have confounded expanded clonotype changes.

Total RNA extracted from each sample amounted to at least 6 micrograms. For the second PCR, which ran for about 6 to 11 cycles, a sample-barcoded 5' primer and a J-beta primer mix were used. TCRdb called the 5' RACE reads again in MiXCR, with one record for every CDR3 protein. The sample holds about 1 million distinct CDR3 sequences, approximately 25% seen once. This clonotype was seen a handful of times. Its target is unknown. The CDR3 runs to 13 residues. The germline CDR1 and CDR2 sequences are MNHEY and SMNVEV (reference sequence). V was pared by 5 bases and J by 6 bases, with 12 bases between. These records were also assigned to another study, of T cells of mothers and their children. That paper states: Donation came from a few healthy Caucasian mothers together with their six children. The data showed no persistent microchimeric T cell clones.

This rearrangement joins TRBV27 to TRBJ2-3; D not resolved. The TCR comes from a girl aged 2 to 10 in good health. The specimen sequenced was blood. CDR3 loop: CASSRIPVDTQYF. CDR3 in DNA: TGTGCCAGCAGTCGCATCCCCGTGGATACGCAGTATTTT.